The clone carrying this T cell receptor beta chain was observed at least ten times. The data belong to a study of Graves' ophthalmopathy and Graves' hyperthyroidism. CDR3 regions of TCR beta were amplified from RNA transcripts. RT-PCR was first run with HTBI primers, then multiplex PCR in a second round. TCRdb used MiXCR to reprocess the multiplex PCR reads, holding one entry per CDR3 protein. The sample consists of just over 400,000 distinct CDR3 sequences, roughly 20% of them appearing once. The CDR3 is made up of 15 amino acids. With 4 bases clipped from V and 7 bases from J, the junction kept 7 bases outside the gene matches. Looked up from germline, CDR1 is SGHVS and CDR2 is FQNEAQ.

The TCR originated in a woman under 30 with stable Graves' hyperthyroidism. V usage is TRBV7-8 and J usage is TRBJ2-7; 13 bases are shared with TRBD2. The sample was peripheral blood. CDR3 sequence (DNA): TGTGCCAGCAGCTCTTATCGACTAGCGGGAGGTGAGCAGTACTTC. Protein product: CASSSYRLAGGEQYF.